This TCR beta chain was recovered during a study of T-cell memory formation after mild COVID-19. Study-level information: In these data, TCR clusters were largely donor specific. Overall study results and limits: The study detected some responding clones in pre-infection memory, suggesting cross-reactive memory joined.

5'RACE primed from the constant segment yielded TCR alpha and TCR beta cDNA libraries bearing sample barcodes and UMIs. TCRdb reprocessed the 5' RACE reads with MiXCR, giving one entry per CDR3 protein. The sample records over 300,000 distinct CDR3 sequences, 20% to 25% being singletons. The V end was cut by 7 bases, the J end by 2 bases, with 6 bases between. Germline V lookup: CDR1 MNHEY, CDR2 SVGEGT. The CDR3 runs to 13 residues. This clonotype was observed a handful of times. The antigen remains undetermined. The receptor comes from a man between 18 and 29 years old who had mild COVID-19 (a few samples of this study predate the infection). Cell type and time point are not known. The sequenced material came from PBMCs or a T cell subset sorted from them (not recorded which). The rearrangement links TRBV6-2 or TRBV6-3 to TRBJ2-6; D not certain. This CDR3 reads CASNPAGANVLTF. Written as DNA, the CDR3 is TGTGCCAGCAACCCGGCTGGGGCCAACGTCCTGACTTTC.